The sequence of this TCR beta chain was determined in a study of T-cell memory formation after mild COVID-19. MiXCR, run by TCRdb on the 5' RACE reads, gives a single entry per CDR3 protein. The table shows about 470,000 distinct CDR3 sequences, with about 20% occurring only once. The CDR3 has 18 amino acids. This clonotype was counted between two and nine times. The chain links TRBV21-1 to TRBJ2-3; the DNA was not compared with TRBD2, the D call given in the table. TRBV21-1 is described as a pseudogene. This receptor was taken from an adult woman who had mild COVID-19 (a few samples of this study predate the infection). Cell type and time point are not known. Sequencing was done on a sample of PBMCs or a T cell subset sorted from them (not recorded which). Here the CDR3 DNA reads TGTGCCAGCAGCAAAGAGTTTTGCGGGAGGGATGGCACAGATACGCAGTATTTT. Protein: CASSKEFCGRDGTDTQYF.